The 28 T cell receptor beta chains below all came from one sample that was sequenced in a study of HIV-infected patients and healthy controls. TCRdb itself ran the 5' RACE reads through MiXCR, one entry per CDR3 protein. This table has about 18,000 distinct CDR3 sequences, roughly 19% appearing once. Sequencing was carried out using CD8+ T cells from blood. The source of these receptors is a human donor in good health.

There are many counts of this clonotype. V is TRBV4-1 and J is TRBJ1-3; D is undetermined. The CDR3 is 15 residues long. Per germline, CDR1 MGHRA and CDR2 YSYEKL. V was trimmed by 1 base and J by 0 bases, leaving 7 bases between them. CDR3: CASSQATGSGNTIYF. DNA for the CDR3: TGCGCCAGCAGCCAAGCGACCGGCTCTGGAAACACCATATATTTT.

This chain links TRBV29-1 with TRBJ2-1; tentative D call: TRBD2 (5 bases). The CDR3 has 14 amino acids. With 4 bases removed from V and 0 bases from J, the gap between germline ends came to 10 bases. Germline loops: CDR1 SQVTM, CDR2 ANQGSEA. CDR3 in amino acids: CSVVGGGSYNEQFF. CDR3 in DNA: TGCAGCGTTGTCGGCGGAGGCTCCTACAATGAGCAGTTCTTC.

This clonotype was observed many times. The gene calls are TRBV29-1 and TRBJ2-1, with a possible D match to TRBD1 (5 bases). With 7 bases removed from V and 5 bases from J, the gap between germline ends came to 18 bases. The CDR3 length is 14 residues. Germline loops: CDR1 SQVTM, CDR2 ANQGSEA. CDR3: CSADKEQGDNEQFF. The DNA of the CDR3 is TGCAGCGCCGACAAGGAGCAAGGGGACAATGAGCAGTTCTTC.

This clonotype has ten or more counts. This sequence joins TRBV6-1 and TRBJ2-1; 14 bases agree with TRBD2. Looked up from germline, CDR1 is MNHNS and CDR2 is SASEGT. The CDR3 spans 15 residues. Trimming at V came to 3 bases and at J to 9 bases, leaving 4 bases not matched to a gene. The DNA of the CDR3 is TGTGCCAGCAGTGAGGGGACTAGCGGGAGTGTTGAGCAGTTCTTC. Translated, it gives CASSEGTSGSVEQFF.

V usage is TRBV5-6 and J usage is TRBJ1-5; TRBD1 might be the D (5 bases). The CDR3 loop spans 15 amino acids. V gave up 0 bases and J gave up 7 bases, with 14 bases separating them. The germline V gene encodes CDR1 SGHDT and CDR2 YYEEEE. The CDR3 is CASSLEAQGPQPQHF. The CDR3 nucleotides read TGTGCCAGCAGCTTGGAAGCCCAGGGACCGCAGCCCCAGCATTTT.

The rearrangement joins TRBV27 to TRBJ2-1, with D possibly TRBD2 on 6 matching bases. The germline CDR1 and CDR2 sequences are MNHEY and SMNVEV (reference sequence). Trimming took off 3 bases at V and 6 bases at J, with 15 bases between the two ends. CDR3 length: 15 amino acids. The CDR3 sequence is CASSFGGVGINEQFF. CDR3 DNA sequence: TGTGCCAGCAGTTTCGGAGGGGTTGGGATCAATGAGCAGTTCTTC.

As DNA, the CDR3 is TGTGCCACCACGGGTTCATCCTACAATGAGCAGTTCTTC. Translating it yields CATTGSSYNEQFF. The rearrangement uses TRBV24-1 and TRBJ2-1; D is undetermined. Germline assignment: CDR1 KGHDR and CDR2 SFDVKD. The CDR3 covers 13 residues. V was clipped by 8 bases and J by 1 base, with 8 bases between them.

The genes are TRBV10-3 and TRBJ2-3; D remains unclear. The CDR3 extends over 14 amino acids. With 2 bases removed from V and 0 bases from J, the gap between germline ends came to 6 bases. Germline V gene sequence: CDR1 ENHRY, CDR2 SYGVKD. This CDR3 reads CAISEETSTDTQYF. CDR3 in DNA: TGTGCCATCAGTGAGGAGACTAGCACAGATACGCAGTATTTT.

This sequence joins TRBV11-1 and TRBJ2-1, with D perhaps being TRBD1 or TRBD2 (5 bases each). The length of the CDR3 is 14 residues. Deletions cut 11 bases from V and 9 bases from J, with 23 bases between. Germline V CDR1 and CDR2: SGHAT, FQDESV (reference sequence). The CDR3 spells CASKGTGHPPEQFF. CDR3 sequence (DNA): TGTGCCTCCAAAGGTACGGGGCATCCTCCTGAGCAGTTCTTC.

This clonotype was seen many times. The chain employs TRBV15 and TRBJ2-3; TRBD2 aligns across 7 bases. Germline V CDR1 and CDR2: LNHNV, YYDKDF (reference sequence). Trimming took 4 bases from V and 2 from J; bases not matched to a gene: 6. The CDR3 runs 15 residues. The CDR3 is CATSTGRAPTDTQYF. The CDR3 bases are TGTGCCACCAGCACGGGGAGGGCCCCCACAGATACGCAGTATTTT.

This chain uses TRBV7-9 with TRBJ2-7, with TRBD1 matching over 8 bases. Germline CDR1 is SEHNR and CDR2 is FQNEAQ (reference sequence). The CDR3 totals 17 residues. V lost 2 bases, J lost 3 bases, and 12 bases stayed unmatched. CDR3 nucleotide sequence: TGTGCCAGCAGCTTAAAGGGTGGACAGGGCTTGGTCTACGAGCAGTACTTC. Protein sequence: CASSLKGGQGLVYEQYF.

This clonotype is classed as medium-sized. The V gene is TRBV30, the J gene TRBJ2-1; no clear D. Germline-derived CDR1 and CDR2 are GTSNPN and SVGIG (reference sequence). With 0 bases removed from V and 9 bases from J, the gap between germline ends came to 6 bases. The CDR3 spans 11 residues. The CDR3 loop reads CAWSVNSEQFF. The CDR3 bases are TGTGCCTGGAGTGTAAACAGTGAGCAGTTCTTC. Looking up the rest from reference TRBV30 and TRBJ2-1 gives the full variable domain: SQTIHQWPATLVQPVGSPLSLECTVEGTSNPNLYWYRQAAGRGLQLLFYSVGIGQISSEVPQNLSASRPQDRQFILSSKKLLLSDSGFYLCAWSVNSEQFFGPGTRLTVL.

This clonotype was recorded at least ten times. The V call is TRBV2, the J call TRBJ2-7; 9 bases are shared with TRBD1. The CDR3 runs 14 residues. J gave up 1 base and V 4 bases, and 2 bases lay outside the gene matches. The germline CDR1 and CDR2 sequences are SNHLY and FYNNEI. This CDR3 reads CASSGTGVSYEQYF. The CDR3 DNA reads TGTGCCAGCAGTGGGACAGGGGTATCCTACGAGCAGTACTTC.

This clonotype was recorded many times. The rearrangement links TRBV12-3 or TRBV12-4 to TRBJ1-2; D is undetermined. With 4 bases removed from V and 2 bases from J, the gap between germline ends came to 5 bases. The CDR3 contains 12 residues. The CDR3 protein is CASSWINYGYTF. The CDR3 DNA is TGTGCCAGCAGTTGGATCAACTATGGCTACACCTTC.

In its sample, this clonotype was seen many times. The chain couples TRBV29-1 to TRBJ1-6; D might be TRBD1 (6 bases). Trimming removed 6 bases from V and 7 bases from J, with 16 bases in between. Germline CDR1 and CDR2: SQVTM and ANQGSEA. This CDR3 has 14 residues. CDR3 protein: CSVGAGERNSPLHF. In DNA, the CDR3 is TGCAGCGTGGGCGCAGGGGAAAGGAATTCACCCCTCCACTTT.

The V and J genes are TRBV14 and TRBJ1-1; a possible D gene is TRBD1 (6 bases). The length of the CDR3 is 12 residues. V gave up 1 base and J gave up 9 bases, with 9 bases separating them. Germline CDR1 SGHDN, CDR2 FVKESK. CDR3 nucleotides: TGTGCCAGCAGCCAAGGGGGGGCACAAGCTTTCTTT. It yields the protein CASSQGGAQAFF.

Ten or more counts support this clonotype. This chain connects TRBV2 to TRBJ2-1; 9 bases agree with TRBD2. This CDR3 region has 14 residues. V lost 6 bases to trimming and J lost 6 bases; unmatched junction nucleotides: 6. Per germline, CDR1 SNHLY and CDR2 FYNNEI. The CDR3 here is CASSPLAGLNEQFF. In DNA, the CDR3 is TGTGCCAGCAGCCCACTAGCGGGCCTCAATGAGCAGTTCTTC.

The chain employs TRBV12-3 or TRBV12-4 and TRBJ2-1; D may be TRBD2 (6 bases). The ends were cut back, 3 bases at V and 8 bases at J, with 8 bases in the middle. The length of the CDR3 is 12 residues. The DNA for the CDR3 is TGTGCCAGCAGTTTCGGAGGGGATGAGCAGTTCTTC. This codes for CASSFGGDEQFF.

This clonotype was found a few times. This chain connects TRBV7-9 to TRBJ1-5; 8 bases match TRBD1. The CDR3 has 15 amino acids. CDR1 SEHNR and CDR2 FQNEAQ come from the germline V gene (reference sequence). V lost 5 bases to trimming and J lost 1 base; unmatched junction nucleotides: 4. In DNA form, the CDR3 reads TGTGCCAGCAGCCCAGGGGGCTTGAGCAATCAGCCCCAGCATTTT. Protein sequence: CASSPGGLSNQPQHF.

The J gene is TRBJ1-3, the V gene TRBV14; no clear D gene. The V end lost 0 bases, the J end lost 0 bases, and 6 bases lay between the germline ends. The CDR3 runs 15 residues. The germline CDR1 and CDR2 sequences are SGHDN and FVKESK. CDR3 nucleotide sequence: TGTGCCAGCAGCCAAGACCGCGCCTCTGGAAACACCATATATTTT. It specifies CASSQDRASGNTIYF.

This clonotype has a handful of counts. The chain carries TRBV27 and TRBJ1-5; 9 positions match TRBD1. The trim removed 6 bases at V and 7 bases at J, leaving 13 bases unmatched. The CDR3 contains 16 residues. Per germline, CDR1 MNHEY and CDR2 SMNVEV (reference sequence). CDR3 loop: CASRPNTGGAGQPQHF. In DNA, the CDR3 is TGTGCCAGCAGACCTAATACAGGGGGCGCAGGGCAGCCCCAGCATTTT.

This clonotype was counted only a few times. The rearrangement links TRBV11-2 to TRBJ1-4; weak D call: TRBD1 (6 bases). The germline V gene has CDR1 SGHAT and CDR2 FQNNGV. CDR3 size: 17 residues. The ends were cut back, 2 bases at V and 0 bases at J, with 13 bases in the middle. CDR3: CASSLKIGGATNEKLFF. The CDR3 DNA is TGTGCCAGCAGCTTAAAAATAGGGGGTGCAACTAATGAAAAACTGTTTTTT.

The chain has TRBV7-9 and TRBJ2-7; 8 bases line up with TRBD2. With V trimmed by 4 bases and J by 3 bases, 8 bases remained unmatched. The CDR3 totals 15 residues. Germline V gene data show CDR1 as SEHNR and CDR2 as FQNEAQ (reference sequence). DNA for the CDR3: TGTGCCAGCAGCTCCCGGACGGGGGGGGACTACGAGCAGTACTTC. This codes for CASSSRTGGDYEQYF.

This clonotype appeared many times. This sequence joins TRBV7-2 and TRBJ2-3; D not resolved. CDR3 length: 12 residues. The germline V and J ends were trimmed by 5 bases and 7 bases, with 10 bases remaining between them. Germline loops: CDR1 SGHTA, CDR2 FQGNSA. This chain's CDR3 is CASSAHLNTQYF. CDR3 bases: TGTGCCAGCAGCGCCCACTTGAATACGCAGTATTTT.

By proportion, this clonotype is medium-sized. The rearrangement joins TRBV7-9 to TRBJ2-7; D gene ambiguous. The germline V and J ends were trimmed by 6 bases and 6 bases, with 9 bases remaining between them. Germline CDR1 is SEHNR and CDR2 is FQNEAQ (reference sequence). CDR3 length equals 11 residues. In DNA form, the CDR3 reads TGTGCCAGCAGAGACGGCCTCGAGCAGTACTTC. Translation gives CASRDGLEQYF. The complete variable domain, with remaining parts taken from reference TRBV7-9 and TRBJ2-7, reads DTGVSQNPRHKITKRGQNVTFRCDPISEHNRLYWYRQTLGQGPEFLTYFQNEAQLEKSRLLSDRFSAERPKGSFSTLEIQRTEQGDSAMYLCASRDGLEQYFGPGTRLTVT.

This clonotype was counted a few times. DNA for the CDR3: TGTGCCAGCAGCTTAGAGCTGGGCAGGGACTACGAGCAGTACTTC. Its protein is CASSLELGRDYEQYF. The chain links TRBV7-2 to TRBJ2-7; tentatively, D is TRBD1 (5 bases). Germline values: CDR1 SGHTA, CDR2 FQGNSA. V was shortened by 1 base and J by 3 bases, with 13 bases between the two germline ends. The CDR3 extends over 15 amino acids.

The chain couples TRBV5-1 to TRBJ1-1; maybe TRBD1 (6 bases). Germline V CDR1 and CDR2: SGHRS, YFSETQ. V was cut by 0 bases and J by 7 bases, with 7 bases left in between. The CDR3 totals 12 residues. The CDR3 DNA follows: TGCGCCAGCAGCTTGGACAGGGTTGAAGCTTTCTTT. Protein: CASSLDRVEAFF.

Ten or more counts support this clonotype. The chain is built from TRBV9 and TRBJ2-2; D remains unclear. The CDR3 length is 14 residues. The germline gives CDR1 SGDLS, CDR2 YYNGEE. The ends were cut back, 3 bases at V and 3 bases at J, with 9 bases in the middle. The CDR3 DNA sequence: TGTGCCAGCAGCGAGAACAGCCACACCGGGGAGCTGTTTTTT. The encoded protein is CASSENSHTGELFF. The variable domain in full, with the rest retrieved from reference TRBV9 and TRBJ2-2, is DSGVTQTPKHLITATGQRVTLRCSPRSGDLSVYWYQQSLDQGLQFLIQYYNGEERAKGNILERFSAQQFPDLHSELNLSSLELGDSALYFCASSENSHTGELFFGEGSRLTVL.